This T cell receptor beta chain was profiled in a study of cytomegalovirus exposure and HLA in healthy donors. General study findings and limits: Previous analysis showed most TCR beta V segments were productive about 87% or about 30% of the time. Confirmation in vitro established that a few CMV-associated chains were specific for CMV antigens.

On this clone itself: Its antigen remains unidentified.

The CDR3 extends over 15 amino acids. V was pared by 6 bases and J by 7 bases, with 16 bases between. Germline V lookup: CDR1 SNHLY, CDR2 FYNNEI. The study ran its PCR with 60 Vbeta and 13 Jbeta primers. Clones were read by immunoSEQ multiplex PCR, and TCRdb kept only the in-frame ones, dropping some. The sample carries 200,000 or so clones, over 80% recorded once. This clonotype was obtained from a man in his forties in good health and CMV-seropositive. The chain combines TRBV2 with TRBJ1-6; D perhaps matches TRBD1 (6 bases). The sample comprised PBMCs. CDR3 amino acids: CASSPNRVGNSPLHF. The CDR3 DNA reads as TGTGCCAGCAGCCCCAACAGGGTAGGAAATTCACCCCTCCACTTT.